This section outlines one T cell receptor beta chain sequence together with its context. Its specificity is not known. This entry comes from a study of shared clonotypes between healthy human individuals. Each cell subset's genomic DNA was divided evenly among several immunoSEQ plates. Assay: immunoSEQ multiplex PCR; the TCRdb copy retains only in-frame clones and omits some. Of approximately 2.3 million clones in the sample, roughly 93% are singletons; the top ten hold 0.39%. Findings of the study overall: Clonotypes that were shared across four donors made up approximately 5% of naive CD4 clonotypes. Blood was the only sampled material, and tissue repertoires likely differ.

The CDR3 loop spans 15 amino acids. Germline CDR1 is LNHDA and CDR2 is SQIVND (reference sequence). After removal of 6 bases from V and 1 base from J, the junction contained 5 bases not matched to a gene. This clonotype was sampled from a man younger than 30 in good health. Some clones in this sample may be carry-over from other donors' samples. The genes are TRBV19 and TRBJ1-5, with 8 bases lining up with TRBD1. The sample comprised naive CD4+ T cells from PBMCs. Subset given: CD45RA+ positively selected. The CDR3 bases are TGTGCCAGTAGAGAAGGACAGGGCAGCAATCAGCCCCAGCATTTT. Its translation is CASREGQGSNQPQHF.